A selection of T cell receptor beta chains follows, all from one sample in a study of CD8 T cells in Susac syndrome. TCRdb re-called the immunoSEQ multiplex PCR reads through MiXCR, storing one row per CDR3 protein. Here the sample spans nearly 70,000 distinct CDR3 sequences, approximately 95% being singletons. Sequenced: CD8+ T cells from PBMCs. Receptors originate from a human donor in good health. Both conserved end residues are part of each CDR3. A D gene is named only where the DNA matches it firmly. Rows may omit the clone size; those that give it use once, few, many or a size class.

NA	TRBJ2-1	NA	TRBV9	TGTGCCAGCAGCGTCGACAGTTCCTACAATGAGCAGTTCTTC	CASSVDSSYNEQFF
NA	TRBJ2-2	NA	TRBV5-6	TGTGCCAGCAGCTTCAGGGTGGGAGTCGGGGAGCTGTTTTTT	CASSFRVGVGELFF
NA	TRBJ1-2	NA	TRBV5-6	TGTGCCAGCAGCTTGGGGGTTAACAGTCTTGGCTACACCTTC	CASSLGVNSLGYTF
NA	TRBJ2-1	NA	TRBV19	TGTGCCAGTAGTATCGGGGGGGACAGGCCTAGCTCCTACAATGAGCAGTTCTTC	CASSIGGDRPSSYNEQFF
NA	TRBJ1-1	NA	TRBV19	TGTGCCAGTAGGGCCGGGGAAAACACTGAAGCTTTCTTT	CASRAGENTEAFF
NA	TRBJ2-7	NA	TRBV20-1	TGCAGTGCTACAACAGGTGATGCCTACGAGCAGTACTTC	CSATTGDAYEQYF
NA	TRBJ2-5	NA	TRBV29-1	TGCAGCGTTGAAGTTCCCGACGACTCCTTAGGGGAGACCCAGTACTTC	CSVEVPDDSLGETQYF
NA	TRBJ2-7	few	TRBV3-1	TGTGCCAGCAGCTGGGGGGAAACCTACGAGCAGTACTTC	CASSWGETYEQYF
NA	TRBJ1-1	NA	TRBV4-1	TGCGCCAGCAGCCTCAACGGGAACAGGGACACTGAAGCTTTCTTT	CASSLNGNRDTEAFF
NA	TRBJ2-2	NA	TRBV7-3	TGTGCCAGCAGCCCCGGTTGGGGCGGGGAGCTGTTTTTT	CASSPGWGGELFF
NA	TRBJ2-5	NA	TRBV4-2	TGTGCCAGCAGCCAAGACGGGAGTCAAGAGACCCAGTACTTC	CASSQDGSQETQYF
TRBD2	TRBJ2-5	NA	TRBV5-6	TGTGCCAGCAGCTCCCGGACTAGCTATCAAGAGACCCAGTACTTC	CASSSRTSYQETQYF